Presented here are 17 T cell receptor beta chains from one specimen sequenced in a study of cytomegalovirus exposure and HLA in healthy donors. PCR was performed using 60 Vbeta and 13 Jbeta primers. The method was immunoSEQ multiplex PCR; TCRdb's version includes in-frame clones alone and lacks a portion of them. The profile shows some 160,000 clones, roughly 80% of them singletons. The sequencing sample was made of PBMCs. The receptors here all came from a man over 45 in good health and CMV-seropositive.

This sequence joins TRBV30 and TRBJ1-1, with 7 bases lining up with TRBD1. This CDR3 spans 16 amino acids. The V gene's germline CDR1 is GTSNPN and CDR2 SVGIG (reference sequence). The ends lost 3 bases at V and 4 bases at J; junction bases unmatched: 14. CDR3 nucleotide sequence: TGTGCCTGGAGGGCCAGAGGGGGCTCTACGAGCACTGAAGCTTTCTTT. This codes for CAWRARGGSTSTEAFF.

This chain uses TRBV19 with TRBJ2-5; D gene uncertain. Trimming shortened V by 8 bases and J by 0 bases, and 10 bases separated the two germline ends. CDR3 size: 13 residues. Germline V gene lookup returns CDR1 LNHDA and CDR2 SQIVND (reference sequence). CDR3 nucleotide sequence: TGTGCCAGTTCTAGGTCGTACCAAGAGACCCAGTACTTC. It translates to CASSRSYQETQYF.

The J gene is TRBJ2-3, the V gene TRBV2; tentatively, D is TRBD1 (6 bases). Germline values: CDR1 SNHLY, CDR2 FYNNEI. Trimming pared 3 bases from V and 3 bases from J, leaving 10 bases between. The CDR3 totals 14 residues. The CDR3 reads CASSETGRTDTQYF. CDR3 nucleotide sequence: TGTGCCAGCAGTGAGACAGGCCGGACAGATACGCAGTATTTT. Full variable domain (remainder filled in from reference TRBV2 and TRBJ2-3): EPEVTQTPSHQVTQMGQEVILRCVPISNHLYFYWYRQILGQKVEFLVSFYNNEISEKSEIFDDQFSVERPDGSNFTLKIRSTKLEDSAMYFCASSETGRTDTQYFGPGTRLTVL.

This clone is a singleton in its sample. A junction boundary mismatches the germline segment, possibly from a read error. The chain employs TRBV7-7 and TRBJ2-5, with a weak D call TRBD1 (5 bases). The CDR3 runs 14 residues. Germline lookup yields CDR1 SSHAT and CDR2 FNYEAQ (reference sequence). The CDR3 spells CASSLLDIKSPQYF. Here the CDR3 DNA reads TGTGCTAGCAGCCTACTGGACATAAAGAGTCCCCAGTACTTC.

The CDR3 nucleotides read TGTGCCAGCAGTCCCTCGGCAGACAGCTCCTACGAGCAGTACTTC. Translation gives CASSPSADSSYEQYF. The chain joins TRBV27 to TRBJ2-7; D perhaps matches TRBD1 (5 bases). Germline CDR1 is MNHEY and CDR2 is SMNVEV (reference sequence). There are 15 residues in the CDR3. V lost 5 bases and J 0 bases, leaving 14 bases between the germline ends.

The chain couples TRBV7-2 to TRBJ2-7; 11 bases are shared with TRBD1. The ends lost 4 bases at V and 6 bases at J; junction bases unmatched: 5. In germline, CDR1 is SGHTA, CDR2 FQGNSA. The CDR3 has 14 residues. DNA for the CDR3: TGTGCCAGCAGCTCTCGGACAGGGGGCGGCGAGCAGTACTTC. The encoded protein is CASSSRTGGGEQYF.

The V gene is TRBV15, the J gene TRBJ2-1; 7 bases match TRBD2. Germline loops: CDR1 LNHNV, CDR2 YYDKDF (reference sequence). V was pared by 1 base and J by 0 bases, with 3 bases of the junction left unmatched. The CDR3 is 16 residues long. CDR3 region: CATSRGGGSSYNEQFF. CDR3 bases: TGTGCCACCAGCAGAGGGGGAGGGAGCTCCTACAATGAGCAGTTCTTC.

The chain is built from TRBV4-2 and TRBJ2-5; no reliable D call. The CDR3 runs to 16 residues. CDR1 is LGHNA, CDR2 YNFKEQ, per germline. The germline V and J ends were trimmed by 0 bases and 2 bases, with 13 bases remaining between them. The CDR3 sequence is CASSQDTGSGQETQYF. DNA of the CDR3: TGTGCCAGCAGCCAAGATACGGGTTCTGGGCAAGAGACCCAGTACTTC.

V usage is TRBV7-9 and J usage is TRBJ1-2; D possibly corresponds to TRBD1 (5 bases). The CDR3 length is 18 residues. V lost 4 bases and J lost 1, with 22 bases in between. CDR1 and CDR2 (germline): SEHNR, FQNEAQ (reference sequence). The CDR3 nucleotides are TGTGCCAGCAGCTCTCACAGGTACCTACTCATAGTTAACTATGGCTACACCTTC. Its protein is CASSSHRYLLIVNYGYTF.

This clone appeared a single time. V usage is TRBV4-1 and J usage is TRBJ2-1; 9 bases are a match to TRBD1. There are 20 residues in the CDR3. The J segment lost 2 bases and the V segment lost 4 bases, leaving 18 bases of the junction unmatched. CDR1 MGHRA and CDR2 YSYEKL come from the germline V gene. CDR3 loop: CASSPEPGTGLALTYNEQFF. CDR3 bases: TGCGCCAGCAGCCCTGAACCCGGGACAGGGCTCGCCCTGACCTACAATGAGCAGTTCTTC.

The chain employs TRBV6-5 and TRBJ1-2; perhaps TRBD1 as D (6 bases). V was trimmed by 5 bases and J by 8 bases, leaving 12 bases between them. This CDR3 has 12 residues. CDR1 MNHEY and CDR2 SVGAGI come from the germline V gene. CDR3 nucleotides: TGTGCCAGCAGTCAGGGAGGGGGAGGCTACACCTTC. Amino acid sequence: CASSQGGGGYTF.

This chain links TRBV2 with TRBJ1-1; 11 bases match TRBD1. The V gene's germline CDR1 is SNHLY and CDR2 FYNNEI. The CDR3 is made up of 15 amino acids. V shed 7 bases and J 2 bases; nucleotides not matched to a gene: 6. The CDR3 DNA reads TGTGCCAGCATGAGGGACAGGGGGTTTAACACTGAAGCTTTCTTT. Translating it yields CASMRDRGFNTEAFF.

In DNA form, the CDR3 reads TGTGCCAGCAGCTTAGAAGGCTGGGCCCGGGGGGGCACCGGGGAGCTGTTTTTT. Its translation: CASSLEGWARGGTGELFF. The V and J genes are TRBV11-3 and TRBJ2-2; 8 bases are shared with TRBD2. The trim removed 0 bases at V and 4 bases at J, leaving 10 bases unmatched. This CDR3 contains 18 residues. Germline CDR1 and CDR2: SGHNT and YENEEA.

This clone was picked up a small number of times. The chain is built from TRBV27 and TRBJ2-5; 8 nucleotides align to TRBD2. The CDR3 length is 15 residues. The germline V gene encodes CDR1 MNHEY and CDR2 SMNVEV (reference sequence). The J segment lost 2 bases and the V segment lost 1 base, leaving 3 bases of the junction unmatched. CDR3 nucleotide sequence: TGTGCCAGCAGTTTATTCGCGGGGGGACAAGAGACCCAGTACTTC. Translated: CASSLFAGGQETQYF.

The chain carries TRBV11-2 and TRBJ2-5; 7 nucleotides line up with TRBD1. The V gene end was trimmed by 5 bases and the J gene end by 5 bases; junction bases not matched to a gene: 8. CDR3 size: 14 residues. Germline V gene sequence: CDR1 SGHAT, CDR2 FQNNGV. The CDR3 nucleotides are TGTGCCAGCAGCAGAAACAGGGGCCGGGAGACCCAGTACTTC. Amino acid sequence: CASSRNRGRETQYF.

This clone was seen only once. The chain links TRBV5-6 to TRBJ2-3, with TRBD2 matching 13 bases. The CDR3 is 15 residues long. Germline V gene sequence: CDR1 SGHDT, CDR2 YYEEEE. J lost 4 bases, V lost 4 bases, and 3 bases had no gene match. DNA of the CDR3: TGTGCCAGCAGCGACGGGACTAGCGGGGCAGATACGCAGTATTTT. Translation: CASSDGTSGADTQYF.

J is TRBJ1-1 and V is TRBV7-9; no reliable D call. V was pared by 5 bases and J by 0 bases, with 10 bases between. CDR3 length: 14 residues. Germline-derived CDR1 and CDR2 are SEHNR and FQNEAQ (reference sequence). The CDR3 reads CASSQKPVNTEAFF. CDR3 sequence (DNA): TGTGCCAGCAGCCAAAAGCCCGTGAACACTGAAGCTTTCTTT.